This paragraph reports one T cell receptor beta chain. Its specific antigen is unknown. Per-base quality was not reported, and no clone a single base away is much larger than it. This sample is drawn from a study of blood T cell repertoires in COVID-19 (dated by TCRdb to 2020 to 2022). Broadly, across the study: The collaborator samples originated in the United States, Italy and Spain and spanned the acute and convalescent phases of COVID-19. Samples were obtained from the ongoing ImmuneRACE study (first 160 participants) and from 1,254 subjects provided by 6 global collaborators. The sample metadata nearly always contained a de-identified subject ID, COVID-19 status, age in years and sex. The repertoires were released in a freely available public database intended as a resource for research on the immune response to SARS-CoV-2. The material from the prospective study consisted of cDNA or gDNA derived from T cells, B-cell-depleted T cells, or PBMCs. Where available, HLA class I and class II types were taken from metadata supplied by the sample provider and were not determined by assay-based typing. Deeply sampled blood TCRbeta repertoires from subjects exposed to, actively infected with, or recovered from COVID-19 were included in the dataset. Study-level results and caveats: Clinical and demographic metadata were provided uncurated, with the amount varying by source and participant.

Whole blood was collected in K2EDTA tubes by collaborating institutions according to the institutions' own protocols. For TCRbeta analysis, collaborators shipped samples in one of three forms: frozen whole blood, isolated PBMCs, or DNA extracted from either of those sample types. The immunoSEQ Assay, a bias-controlled multiplex PCR, was used to amplify TCRbeta CDR3 regions from genomic DNA. The study's processing was this. Within the assay, amplification of reference gene primers was used to estimate how many nucleated cells each sample contained. Sequence reads were collapsed and filtered to measure the absolute abundance of every unique TCRbeta CDR3 rearrangement. For each sample, productive Simpson clonality was calculated by taking the square root of Simpson's diversity index across productive rearrangements. In TCRdb, the immuneACCESS table is reduced to in-frame sequences with V and J assigned. These tables do not hold every clone; where another copy was compared, an unresolved V gene accounts for under half, and the others remain unexplained. V and J calls and clone size follow that table, whereas D and trimming were derived from the DNA. This sample comprises tens of thousands of clones, roughly nine tenths of them detected only once. Roughly 15% of the sample lies in the top ten.

Per the germline V gene, SGDLS is the CDR1 and YYNGEE is the CDR2. V is cut back by 3 bases and J by 2 bases, with 2 bases in the junction unmatched. The CDR3 runs 15 amino acids, cysteine and phenylalanine included. Solely the CDR3 DNA is kept, with 45 bases framed from the first base. Sequenced material: peripheral blood. The sequence came from a man older than 75 with acute or convalescent COVID-19. This receptor chain uses TRBV9 and TRBJ2-3; 11 middle bases align to TRBD2. The CDR3 loop reads CASSGTSGFTDTQYF. The base sequence is TGTGCCAGCAGCGGGACTAGCGGGTTCACAGATACGCAGTATTTT.